The 7 T cell receptor beta chains given below trace back to one sample, sequenced in a study of CD8 T cells in Susac syndrome. Reverse transcription of roughly 0.45 to 1 ug RNA used random hexamers. TCRdb called the immunoSEQ multiplex PCR reads again in MiXCR, with one record for every CDR3 protein. This table has some 300,000 distinct CDR3 sequences, roughly 81% appearing once. Sequencing was performed on CD8+ T cells from PBMCs. The receptors originated from a human donor with multiple sclerosis.

This clonotype was observed a single time. V gene TRBV5-1 combines with J gene TRBJ2-1; TRBD2 matches at 13 bases. The CDR3 runs 15 residues. V lost 5 bases to trimming and J lost 13 bases; unmatched junction nucleotides: 12. In germline, CDR1 is SGHRS, CDR2 YFSETQ. The CDR3 sequence: CASRGTSGRAHDQFF. In nucleotides, the CDR3 is TGCGCCAGCAGAGGAACTAGCGGGAGGGCCCACGACCAGTTCTTC.

The chain links TRBV15 to TRBJ2-5; the match to TRBD1 covers 8 bases. V lost 2 bases to trimming and J lost 2 bases; unmatched junction nucleotides: 10. In germline, CDR1 is LNHNV, CDR2 YYDKDF (reference sequence). The CDR3 runs to 17 residues. The CDR3 coding sequence is TGTGCCACCAGCAGATCCCGGACAGGGACGAGGCAAGAGACCCAGTACTTC. Translation: CATSRSRTGTRQETQYF.

This sequence joins TRBV5-1 and TRBJ1-1, with 8 bases lining up with TRBD1. This CDR3 contains 14 residues. Trimming removed 5 bases from V and 2 bases from J; junction bases left unmatched: 5. Germline values: CDR1 SGHRS, CDR2 YFSETQ. The CDR3 spells CASRRTGPNTEAFF. Written as DNA, the CDR3 is TGCGCCAGCAGAAGGACAGGGCCTAACACTGAAGCTTTCTTT. The variable domain in full, with the rest retrieved from reference TRBV5-1 and TRBJ1-1, is KAGVTQTPRYLIKTRGQQVTLSCSPISGHRSVSWYQQTPGQGLQFLFEYFSETQRNKGNFPGRFSGRQFSNSRSEMNVSTLELGDSALYLCASRRTGPNTEAFFGQGTRLTVV.

This rearrangement joins TRBV20-1 to TRBJ2-7, with D hard to call. The CDR3 loop spans 16 amino acids. Trimming took off 6 bases at V and 2 bases at J, with 23 bases between the two ends. CDR1 is DFQATT and CDR2 is SNEGSKA in the germline V gene (reference sequence). CDR3 coding DNA: TGCAGTGCCATTCCCCTGCGGAGCAACAGAGCCTACGAGCAGTACTTC. Its protein product is CSAIPLRSNRAYEQYF.

The V and J genes are TRBV24-1 and TRBJ2-5; D could derive from TRBD1 or TRBD2 (6 bases each). Germline loops: CDR1 KGHDR, CDR2 SFDVKD. CDR3 size: 13 residues. Trimming cost V 7 bases and J 4 bases, with 12 bases left between them. The CDR3 nucleotides are TGTGCCACCAGCCAAGGGGGGCGAGAGACCCAGTACTTC. This codes for CATSQGGRETQYF.

V gene TRBV13 combines with J gene TRBJ2-2, with TRBD2 matching over 10 bases. The CDR3 is 17 amino acids. V shed 5 bases and J 0 bases; nucleotides not matched to a gene: 6. Germline V lookup: CDR1 PRHDT, CDR2 FYEKMQ (reference sequence). CDR3 sequence reads: CASSLSGRLTNTGELFF. The CDR3 bases are TGTGCCAGCAGCCTTAGCGGGAGGTTAACGAACACCGGGGAGCTGTTTTTT.

The J gene is TRBJ1-2, the V gene TRBV30, with unresolved D. The CDR3 extends over 13 amino acids. Germline values: CDR1 GTSNPN, CDR2 SVGIG (reference sequence). V lost 0 bases and J 4 bases, leaving 9 bases between the germline ends. DNA of the CDR3: TGTGCCTGGAGTGTAAGGGCAGTCTATGGCTACACCTTC. This gives the protein CAWSVRAVYGYTF.